This T cell receptor beta chain was observed in a study of shared T cell receptors in the human thymus. Sequenced by immunoSEQ multiplex PCR; TCRdb stores in-frame clones only, minus some. The sample has 720,000 or so clones, approximately 83% seen once. The germline gives CDR1 LNHDA, CDR2 SQIVND (reference sequence). With 0 bases clipped from V and 0 bases from J, the junction kept 7 bases outside the gene matches. CDR3 length: 17 residues. These sequences were also reported in another study, on human thymus T cells. This second report adds: Finnish infants who were healthy and having corrective surgery for congenital heart defects made up the donors. Thymus specimens were resections from corrective heart surgery. Overlap was high between thymic repertoires from unrelated individuals, as reported in related research.

The gene calls are TRBV19 and TRBJ1-1; 7 positions agree with TRBD1. The source material was thymocytes. The receptor comes from a girl under three years old with a congenital heart defect. The CDR3 DNA reads TGTGCCAGTAGTATAGACAAGCCCGGGACAGTGAACACTGAAGCTTTCTTT. Protein product: CASSIDKPGTVNTEAFF.